This T cell receptor (beta chain) was sequenced for a study of CD8+CD57+ T cells in acquired aplastic anemia. Study-level background: DNA from sorted CD4+ and CD8+ cells averaged roughly 3.4 ug. Where healthy donors were concerned, CD4+ cells averaged about 11 million reads.

Profiling of TCR beta VDJ combinations and CDR3 sequences used genomic DNA as template. TCRdb reprocessed the reads via MiXCR and lists one record per CDR3 protein. In the table there are fewer than 250,000 distinct CDR3 sequences, approximately 52% of which are singletons. The V and J ends lost 6 bases and 1 base respectively, with 7 bases between them. The CDR3 totals 12 residues. Germline-derived CDR1 and CDR2 are ENHRY and SYGVKD. This clonotype was recorded at least ten times. No antigen is known for it. Findings and limits, study-wide: CD8+ Simpson's diversity did not differ significantly between patients and controls. Patients and controls shared under 35 CD8+ CDR3 sequences, which appeared highly expressed in patients and within their immunodominant clones.

Material: sorted CD4+, CD8+, or CD8+CD57+ T cells (not recorded which) from PBMCs. The chain links TRBV10-3 to TRBJ2-7; D might be TRBD1 (6 bases). The TCR originated in a human donor in good health, serving as a control. The CDR3 is CAIRDSSYEQYF. The CDR3 DNA is TGTGCCATCAGGGACAGTTCCTACGAGCAGTACTTC.